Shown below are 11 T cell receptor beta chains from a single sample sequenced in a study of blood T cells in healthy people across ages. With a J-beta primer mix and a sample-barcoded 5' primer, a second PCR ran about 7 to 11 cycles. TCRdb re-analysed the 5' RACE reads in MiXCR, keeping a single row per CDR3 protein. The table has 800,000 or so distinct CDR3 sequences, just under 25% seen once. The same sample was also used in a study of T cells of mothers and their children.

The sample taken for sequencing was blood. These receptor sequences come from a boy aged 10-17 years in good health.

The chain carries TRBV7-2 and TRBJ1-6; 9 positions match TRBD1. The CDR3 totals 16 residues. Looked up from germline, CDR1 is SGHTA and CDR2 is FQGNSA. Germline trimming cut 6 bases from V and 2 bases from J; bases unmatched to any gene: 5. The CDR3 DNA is TGTGCCAGCAGTCGGGACAGGGTCCCCTATAATTCACCCCTCCACTTT. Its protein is CASSRDRVPYNSPLHF. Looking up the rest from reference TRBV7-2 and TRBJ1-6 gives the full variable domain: GAGVSQSPSNKVTEKGKDVELRCDPISGHTALYWYRQSLGQGLEFLIYFQGNSAPDKSGLPSDRFSAERTGGSVSTLTIQRTQQEDSAVYLCASSRDRVPYNSPLHFGNGTRLTVT.

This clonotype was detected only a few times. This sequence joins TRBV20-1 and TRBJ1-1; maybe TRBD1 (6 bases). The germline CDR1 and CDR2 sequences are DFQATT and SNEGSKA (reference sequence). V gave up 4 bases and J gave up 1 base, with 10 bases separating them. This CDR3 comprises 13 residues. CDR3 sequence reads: CSATRGQNTEAFF. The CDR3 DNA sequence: TGCAGTGCTACGAGGGGACAGAACACTGAAGCTTTCTTT.

As DNA, the CDR3 is TGTGCCAGCACCCCCTTTTACGGGGGTGGGAGAGGGAACAATGAGCAGTTCTTC. The encoded protein is CASTPFYGGGRGNNEQFF. This sequence joins TRBV4-2 and TRBJ2-1, with a tentative D call TRBD2 (6 bases). CDR1 and CDR2 from the germline V gene are LGHNA and YNFKEQ. V lost 7 bases and J 5 bases, leaving 27 bases between the germline ends. This CDR3 region has 18 residues.

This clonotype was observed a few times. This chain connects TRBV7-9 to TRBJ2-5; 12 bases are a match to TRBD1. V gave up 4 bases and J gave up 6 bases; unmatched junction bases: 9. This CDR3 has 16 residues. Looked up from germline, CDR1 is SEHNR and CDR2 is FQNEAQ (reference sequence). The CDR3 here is CASSSTGTGGLQTQYF. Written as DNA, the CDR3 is TGTGCCAGCAGCTCCACCGGGACAGGGGGCTTACAGACCCAGTACTTC.

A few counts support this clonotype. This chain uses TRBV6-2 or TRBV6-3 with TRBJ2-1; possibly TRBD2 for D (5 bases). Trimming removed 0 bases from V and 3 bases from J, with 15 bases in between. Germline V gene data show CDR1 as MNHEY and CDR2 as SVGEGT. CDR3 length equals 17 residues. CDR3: CASSYSTGRGIYNEQFF. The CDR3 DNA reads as TGTGCCAGCAGTTACTCCACGGGCAGAGGGATCTACAATGAGCAGTTCTTC.

The CDR3 spells CSARDRLAGALYNEQFF. The DNA of the CDR3 is TGCAGTGCTAGAGATAGGCTAGCGGGAGCCCTATACAATGAGCAGTTCTTC. The V gene is TRBV20-1, the J gene TRBJ2-5; 10 nucleotides match TRBD2. The last part of the DNA fits TRBJ2-1 better; the J call may be wrong. The length of the CDR3 is 17 residues. Germline lookup yields CDR1 DFQATT and CDR2 SNEGSKA (reference sequence).

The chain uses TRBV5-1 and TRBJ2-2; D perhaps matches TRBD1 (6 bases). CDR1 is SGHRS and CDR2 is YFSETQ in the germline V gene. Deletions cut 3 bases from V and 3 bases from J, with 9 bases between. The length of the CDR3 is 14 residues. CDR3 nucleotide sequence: TGCGCCAGCAGCTCAGGACAGTACACCGGGGAGCTGTTTTTT. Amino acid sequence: CASSSGQYTGELFF.

This CDR3 reads CASNPSYQETQYF. Written as DNA, the CDR3 is TGTGCCAGCAACCCTAGCTACCAAGAGACCCAGTACTTC. The chain joins TRBV5-6 to TRBJ2-5; TRBD2 is a possible D gene (5 bases). Germline values: CDR1 SGHDT, CDR2 YYEEEE. The V end lost 6 bases, the J end lost 0 bases, and 9 bases lay between the germline ends. The CDR3 covers 13 residues.

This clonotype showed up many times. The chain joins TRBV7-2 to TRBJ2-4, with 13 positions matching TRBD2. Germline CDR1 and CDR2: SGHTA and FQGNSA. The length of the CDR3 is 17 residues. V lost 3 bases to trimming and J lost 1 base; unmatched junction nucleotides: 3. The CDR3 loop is CASSFGLAGAAKNIQYF. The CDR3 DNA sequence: TGTGCCAGCAGCTTCGGACTAGCGGGAGCTGCCAAAAACATTCAGTACTTC. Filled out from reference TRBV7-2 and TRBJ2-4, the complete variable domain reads GAGVSQSPSNKVTEKGKDVELRCDPISGHTALYWYRQSLGQGLEFLIYFQGNSAPDKSGLPSDRFSAERTGGSVSTLTIQRTQQEDSAVYLCASSFGLAGAAKNIQYFGAGTRLSVL.

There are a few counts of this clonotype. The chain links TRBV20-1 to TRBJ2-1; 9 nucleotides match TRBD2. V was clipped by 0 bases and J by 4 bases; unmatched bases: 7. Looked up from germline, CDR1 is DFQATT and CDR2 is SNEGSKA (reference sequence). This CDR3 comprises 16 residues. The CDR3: CSAREERLAGYNEQFF. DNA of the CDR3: TGCAGTGCTAGAGAGGAAAGGCTAGCGGGGTACAATGAGCAGTTCTTC.

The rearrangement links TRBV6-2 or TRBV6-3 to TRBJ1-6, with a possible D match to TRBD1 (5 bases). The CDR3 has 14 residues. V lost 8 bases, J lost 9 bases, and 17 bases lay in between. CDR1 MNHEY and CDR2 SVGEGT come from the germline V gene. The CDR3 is CASGLGGRGSPLHF. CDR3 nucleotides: TGTGCCAGCGGCCTGGGGGGACGAGGTTCACCCCTCCACTTT.